This T cell receptor (beta chain) was recorded in a study of cytomegalovirus exposure and HLA in healthy donors (TCRdb year 2017). About the study as a whole: According to an earlier analysis of a few hundred of the donors, roughly 180 million T cells yielded 117 million unique TCR beta sequences and about 280 Gb of sequence data. In a later genetic analysis, genome-wide SNP genotypes for about 65% of the 666 donors were used, and that subset was treated as a discovery cohort. To predict cytomegalovirus infection status, the study combined high-throughput TCR immunosequencing, statistical association of individual TCRs with disease status, and machine learning. Roughly 300 gigabases of sequencing data and roughly 81 million unique TCR sequences made up an early release that covered several hundred HLA-typed donors. The study was designed to test whether signatures of past pathogen exposure could be identified by cataloging public T cell receptors. Class I and class II HLA loci were covered by the typing at four-digit resolution. All discovery cohort repertoires had been generated using a single sequencing platform. A later analysis re-analyzed previously published TCR beta repertoires from approximately 700 donors and added high-resolution HLA genotyping to study TCR occurrence patterns. About five DR-DQ haplotypes were treated as single units for association and clustering because of strong linkage in the cohort. Among roughly 400 genotyped donors of the cohort, an average of about 240,000 unique TCR beta nucleotide sequences were sequenced per donor, about a sixth of them non-productive. Rather than using new phenotypic data, the later analysis identified candidate immune exposures from TCR beta sequences and from how often those sequences occurred across donors. Of the roughly 400 genotyped donors, around 81% fell in the genetic ancestry cluster associated with self-reported Caucasian donors. Alongside the repertoire data, information on donor age, sex, ethnicity and CMV serostatus was compiled. The study used immunosequencing to profile the T cell repertoires of more than 650 subjects and linked those repertoires to cytomegalovirus serostatus. The number of donors typed differed by locus, with about 629-640 for A, B, C, DRB1 and DQB1, approximately 500 for DQA1, nearly 610 for DPA1, and some 470 for DPB1. In addition to the first cohort of about 650 subjects, a separate validation cohort of 120 different subjects was used. In an earlier analysis of more than 550 of the donors, high-throughput TCR beta sequencing was used to judge whether each TCR beta V gene segment behaved as functional or pseudogenic. General study outcomes and caveats: According to a later analysis, TCR association rates differed among HLA loci, with DRB1 alleles showing the most associated TCRs and HLA-C alleles showing the fewest. A further reported finding was that TCR beta sequences accurately predicted the HLA-A and HLA-B alleles for most subjects in the first cohort. Most TCR sequences were seen in very few donors, while some public TCRs were found in many individuals. Compared with the 666-donor mean, donors in an Asian-associated ancestry cluster had fewer N-insertions in productive TCRs, according to a later genetic analysis. Some IMGT-functional V segments, including TRBV6-2 and TRBV6-3, could not be told apart with the 87-base-pair reads, so those segments were excluded. In a later analysis, several top co-occurrence clusters were reported to appear linked to parvovirus B19, influenza, CMV and Epstein-Barr virus. An earlier analysis of 450 to 750 of the donors showed that most TCR beta V segments appeared in productive rearrangements either about 87% or about 30% of the time, which broadly matched IMGT annotations. In a later analysis, around 17,000 TCR beta sequences were associated with specific HLA alleles at a false discovery rate of 0.05. Because some donors lacked HLA typing at each locus, the association tests relied only on the typed subset. The classifier was reported to diagnose cytomegalovirus status with high specificity and sensitivity in both the original cohort and the validation cohort. In vitro tests confirmed that a few of the cytomegalovirus-associated TCR beta chains recognize cytomegalovirus antigens. The authors suggested that the approach could potentially be generalized to other disease states and immunological phenotypes. Only TCR beta chains were sequenced in this cohort, and the absence of alpha or paired-chain data limited detectable features. Because counts were too low, seventeen rarely observed V segments, including chromosome 9 orphons, were excluded from the earlier analysis of 500 to 700 of the donors. The study listed 150 to 200 TCR beta chains as associated with cytomegalovirus. In a later analysis, HLA-associated TCR beta chains showed more clonal expansion and lower generation probabilities than non-associated chains that were equally common. When HLA alleles, especially DR and DQ, strongly co-occurred, attributing TCR associations to individual alleles was difficult. Linkage disequilibrium might explain the correlated functional status among segregating V segments, but an unknown experimental factor could not be ruled out. An association between a missense DCLRE1C variant and V-gene and J-gene trimming of TCR beta chains was found in a later genetic analysis and replicated in an independent cohort. A cluster of highly shared sequence variants was judged likely to represent a technical artifact of the sequencing pipeline. CMV serostatus was the only immune exposure information available for the cohort. The presence/absence analyses assumed that sequencing depth was roughly uniform across donors, and that assumption may not be true. Most CMV-associated TCR beta chains appeared to be HLA-restricted in a later analysis, and the HLA associations seemed to be driven largely by CMV exposure.

To note about this clone: Its antigen is still unknown. Per-base quality was not reported, and no clone a single base away is much larger than it.

Library preparation was by the immunoSEQ multiplex PCR assay. The multiplex PCR relied on a mix of 60 forward primers for TCR Vbeta segments and 13 reverse primers for TCR Jbeta segments. Amplification of the CDR3 region of rearranged TCR beta genes was performed with a multiplex PCR assay on genomic DNA. The Illumina HiSeq System was used to sequence the amplified TCR beta libraries as 87-base-pair reads. Per the authors' processing: In a later analysis, tens of millions of unique TCR beta chains were counted across the 666 repertoires, and roughly 10 million of these chains were shared by at least two donors. A nearest-neighbor algorithm error-corrected the raw reads and collapsed the reads into unique sequences, merging closely related sequences to remove PCR and sequencing errors. V, D and J gene segments were assigned by aligning CDR3 sequences to IMGT reference sequences. For a sequence to be retained, a match of at least six nucleotides was required to both a V gene segment and a J gene segment. Rearrangements were called productive when the CDR3 lacked stop codons and stayed in frame with V and J; all others were non-productive. Following IMGT convention, CDR3 was defined as the stretch from the second conserved V-encoded cysteine to the conserved J-encoded phenylalanine. In an earlier analysis of some 550 of the donors, sequences lacking an unambiguous match to a single V gene segment were excluded. An earlier analysis of several hundred of the donors called V segments functional above 56.7% productive rearrangements and segregating when the between-donor standard deviation exceeded 5%. A statistical classification framework was built to diagnose cytomegalovirus status from the catalog of TCR beta chain sequences. In a later analysis, V and J genes were assigned by comparing TCR nucleotide sequences against IMGT/GENE-DB human TR gene sequences. A later analysis assigned CDR3 sequences and most-parsimonious VDJ recombination scenarios with the TCRdist pipeline. A later analysis defined each TCR beta chain by its CDR3 amino acid sequence plus V-gene family, and excluded reads lacking a unique V-gene family. In a later analysis, fewer than 650 highly shared, low-generation-probability nucleotide sequences were removed to address suspected cross-contamination and a sequencing artifact. In a later analysis, a clonal expansion index for each public chain was calculated from normalized within-repertoire ranks of inferred template counts. In a later analysis, generation probabilities were computed with a VDJ recombination model fitted to out-of-frame rearrangements, and the resulting probabilities were checked against IGoR. In a later analysis, hypergeometric tests were used to score TCR-TCR, TCR-HLA and TCR-CMV co-occurrence, with a repertoire-size bias correction applied to TCR pairs. In a later analysis, false discovery rates were estimated by permuting HLA or CMV assignments 20 times. In a later analysis, co-occurring TCRs were grouped with DBSCAN, and TCRdist sequence similarity was added when clustering was performed within HLA-allele-positive subsets. Co-occurrence clustering excluded repertoires with fewer than 30,000 or more than 120,000 public chains, plus five with anomalous nucleotide sharing. This is the immuneACCESS table as TCRdb keeps it, with only in-frame sequences that have V and J called. A part of the clones is gone; compared with another copy, unresolved V genes explain less than half, and the rest is unexplained. The V and J calls and clone size were taken over from that table, and D and trimming were inferred from the DNA. Present in this sample are fewer than 150,000 clones, roughly 78% of which were seen just once. About 4.9% of the sample is in the top ten clones.

The cohort comprised some 730 healthy bone marrow donors. Cohort members were all nominally healthy when sampled, although unrecorded immune exposures were likely present. CMV serostatus was positive for around 310 and negative for about half of the roughly 670 cohort members, and was not recorded for this donor. Each donor provided a peripheral blood sample, and peripheral blood mononuclear cells were used for TCR beta sequencing. Genomic DNA was extracted from the blood cell samples with the Qiagen DNeasy Blood Extraction Kit. For this chain, trimming is 1 base at the V end and 0 bases at the J end, and the number of junction bases without a gene match is 2. Measured from the cysteine to the phenylalanine, the CDR3 is 16 residues long. The CDR3 DNA has 48 bases and is translated from base 1. CDR1 and CDR2 are drawn from the germline V gene: SGHNT, YENEEA.

The source of this sequence is a man aged 25 to 40 in good health. The material sequenced was PBMCs. The sequence joins TRBV11-3 to TRBJ1-4, with TRBD1 matching 7 junction bases. The CDR3 protein sequence reads: CASSLGQGATNEKLFF. The DNA is as follows: TGTGCCAGCAGCTTAGGACAGGGCGCAACTAATGAAAAACTGTTTTTT.